This passage covers 21 T cell receptor beta chains from one sample sequenced in a study of resident and recirculating memory T cells in vitiligo. Generated by immunoSEQ multiplex PCR, the TCRdb table keeps only in-frame clones and is missing some. The table shows fewer than 85,000 clones, with under 95% occurring only once. The sample consisted of blood. Receptors originate from a male donor with vitiligo.

The chain carries TRBV6-1 and TRBJ1-4; D remains ambiguous. Trimming pared 2 bases from V and 6 bases from J, leaving 16 bases between. There are 16 residues in the CDR3. Germline V gene data show CDR1 as MNHNS and CDR2 as SASEGT. The CDR3 reads CASSESDSSDDEKLFF. The CDR3 region has the DNA TGTGCCAGCAGTGAATCCGACTCAAGTGACGATGAAAAACTGTTTTTT.

This sequence joins TRBV7-8 and TRBJ2-5; 8 nucleotides align to TRBD2. Germline V lookup: CDR1 SGHVS, CDR2 FQNEAQ. The CDR3 covers 13 residues. With V trimmed by 6 bases and J by 5 bases, 5 bases remained unmatched. Here the CDR3 reads CASRIRGGETQYF. The CDR3 DNA follows: TGTGCCAGCAGGATCCGCGGGGGGGAGACCCAGTACTTC.

V gene TRBV30 combines with J gene TRBJ2-5, with 12 bases that match TRBD2. Germline V gene sequence: CDR1 GTSNPN, CDR2 SVGIG (reference sequence). This CDR3 spans 14 amino acids. The ends lost 5 bases at V and 7 bases at J; junction bases unmatched: 8. The CDR3: CAWATSGSGVTQYF. The DNA for the CDR3 is TGTGCCTGGGCGACTAGCGGGAGCGGAGTGACCCAGTACTTC.

The chain couples TRBV7-6 to TRBJ1-1, with a weak D call TRBD1 (5 bases). The CDR3 is 13 amino acids. Per the germline V gene, CDR1 is SGHVS and CDR2 is FNYEAQ. Trimming took off 3 bases at V and 1 base at J, with 6 bases between the two ends. The CDR3 spells CASSLDTNTEAFF. The CDR3 DNA reads as TGTGCCAGCAGCTTGGACACGAACACTGAAGCTTTCTTT.

The V call is TRBV18, the J call TRBJ2-5; no clear D. V lost 0 bases and J 5 bases, leaving 13 bases between the germline ends. The germline gives CDR1 KGHSH, CDR2 LQKENI. The CDR3 sequence is 15 residues long. The CDR3: CASSPPAGSRETQYF. The CDR3 region has the DNA TGTGCCAGCTCACCACCGGCAGGAAGCCGTGAGACCCAGTACTTC.

The chain employs TRBV11-2 and TRBJ1-4, with TRBD1 identical over 7 bases. The CDR3 spans 14 residues. Per germline, CDR1 SGHAT and CDR2 FQNNGV. Germline trimming cut 4 bases from V and 9 bases from J; bases unmatched to any gene: 8. Here the CDR3 DNA reads TGTGCCAGCAGCTCTGGACAGGCCCCGAAAAAACTGTTTTTT. Translation gives CASSSGQAPKKLFF.

CDR3 loop: CASRRQGDTQYF. The CDR3 DNA reads as TGTGCCAGCAGAAGACAGGGGGATACGCAGTATTTT. The rearrangement joins TRBV4-2 to TRBJ2-3; the match to TRBD1 covers 8 bases. Germline assignment: CDR1 LGHNA and CDR2 YNFKEQ. V was clipped by 6 bases and J by 6 bases; unmatched bases: 2. The CDR3 is made up of 12 amino acids.

CDR3: CASSLDAGTRGYTF. CDR3 nucleotides: TGTGCCAGCAGCTTAGATGCAGGTACCCGTGGCTACACCTTC. V and J are TRBV11-2 and TRBJ1-2; D unclear. Germline V lookup: CDR1 SGHAT, CDR2 FQNNGV. V was shortened by 0 bases and J by 7 bases, with 12 bases between the two germline ends. The CDR3 sequence is 14 residues long.

The chain links TRBV6-6 to TRBJ1-5, with 8 bases fitting TRBD1. Germline V gene data show CDR1 as MNHNY and CDR2 as SVGAGI (reference sequence). This CDR3 is 11 amino acids long. Trimming removed 8 bases from V and 9 bases from J; junction bases left unmatched: 3. CDR3 nucleotide sequence: TGTGCCAGCGGACAGGGACGGCCCCAGCATTTT. It is translated as CASGQGRPQHF.

V usage is TRBV6-4 and J usage is TRBJ2-2, with D possibly being TRBD2 (6 bases). The CDR3 spans 14 residues. Per the germline V gene, CDR1 is MRHNA and CDR2 is SNTAGT. The V and J ends lost 4 bases and 5 bases respectively, with 11 bases between them. The CDR3 DNA reads TGTGCCAGCAGTGCGGCCGCGGGGACCGGGGAGCTGTTTTTT. It is translated as CASSAAAGTGELFF.

V is TRBV19 and J is TRBJ1-5; D uncertain. The CDR3 sequence is 13 residues long. Germline CDR1 is LNHDA and CDR2 is SQIVND (reference sequence). V was trimmed by 5 bases and J by 7 bases, leaving 12 bases between them. CDR3 sequence: CASSQGGRQPQHF. DNA of the CDR3: TGTGCCAGTAGTCAAGGTGGCAGGCAGCCCCAGCATTTT.

The V call is TRBV5-1, the J call TRBJ1-2; 8 nucleotides agree with TRBD1. CDR3 length equals 14 residues. Germline loops: CDR1 SGHRS, CDR2 YFSETQ. With V trimmed by 6 bases and J by 4 bases, 8 bases remained unmatched. In DNA, the CDR3 is TGCGCCAGCAACAGAGACAGGGGCGGCTATGGCTACACCTTC. Translating gives CASNRDRGGYGYTF.

The V call is TRBV11-2, the J call TRBJ1-1; tentative D call: TRBD1 (5 bases). Trimming took 0 bases from V and 4 from J, leaving 18 bases between them. This CDR3 has 17 amino acids. The germline V gene has CDR1 SGHAT and CDR2 FQNNGV. CDR3 in amino acids: CASSLDWPGDLVTEAFF. The CDR3 nucleotides are TGTGCCAGCAGCTTAGATTGGCCGGGGGATCTCGTCACTGAAGCTTTCTTT.

This clone was observed a few times. The rearrangement uses TRBV28 and TRBJ1-1, with 9 bases lining up with TRBD1. The V gene end was trimmed by 5 bases and the J gene end by 2 bases; junction bases not matched to a gene: 3. CDR3 length: 14 residues. Germline V gene sequence: CDR1 MDHEN, CDR2 SYDVKM. The DNA of the CDR3 is TGTGCCAGCAGTCGTACAGGGGGCAACACTGAAGCTTTCTTT. It encodes CASSRTGGNTEAFF. The full variable domain, rest sourced from reference TRBV28 and TRBJ1-1, is DVKVTQSSRYLVKRTGEKVFLECVQDMDHENMFWYRQDPGLGLRLIYFSYDVKMKEKGDIPEGYSVSREKKERFSLILESASTNQTSMYLCASSRTGGNTEAFFGQGTRLTVV.

This clone was observed a handful of times. CDR3 loop: CASSYTGGMNTEAFF. CDR3 in DNA: TGTGCCAGCAGTTACACGGGGGGGATGAACACTGAAGCTTTCTTT. This chain connects TRBV6-5 to TRBJ1-1, with a weak D call TRBD1 (5 bases). The ends were cut back, 2 bases at V and 0 bases at J, with 10 bases in the middle. The CDR3 is 15 residues long. Germline values: CDR1 MNHEY, CDR2 SVGAGI.

The chain employs TRBV10-1 and TRBJ2-3; tentative D call: TRBD2 (6 bases). The V gene lost 7 bases and the J gene lost 0 bases, with 17 bases spanning the gap. CDR1 is WNHNN and CDR2 is SYGVQD in the germline V gene (reference sequence). This CDR3 has 16 residues. In nucleotides, the CDR3 is TGCGCCAGCACACTTGGGCGGGAATCTAGCACAGATACGCAGTATTTT. It codes for CASTLGRESSTDTQYF.

CDR3 residues: CASSLLPNNEKLFF. The CDR3 region has the DNA TGTGCCAGCAGTTTACTACCTAATAATGAAAAACTGTTTTTT. The genes are TRBV28 and TRBJ1-4; D remains unclear. The CDR3 spans 14 residues. The germline gives CDR1 MDHEN, CDR2 SYDVKM. V was pared by 2 bases and J by 4 bases, with 8 bases between.

V and J are TRBV20-1 and TRBJ2-1, with D hard to call. This CDR3 comprises 10 residues. Between the trimmed V and J ends, which lost 5 bases and 5 bases, there was a span of 4 bases. The germline gives CDR1 DFQATT, CDR2 SNEGSKA (reference sequence). The CDR3 DNA reads as TGCAGTGCTTCCAACAATGAGCAGTTCTTC. Amino acids: CSASNNEQFF.

This chain links TRBV9 with TRBJ2-4; 8 nucleotides agree with TRBD2. This CDR3 is 19 amino acids long. The ends lost 4 bases at V and 8 bases at J; junction bases unmatched: 23. Germline CDR1 is SGDLS and CDR2 is YYNGEE. CDR3 region: CASSPRVRASGPGEDIQYF. CDR3 sequence (DNA): TGTGCCAGCAGCCCACGCGTTAGGGCTAGCGGGCCCGGGGAGGACATTCAGTACTTC. The whole variable domain, filled in from reference TRBV9 and TRBJ2-4, reads DSGVTQTPKHLITATGQRVTLRCSPRSGDLSVYWYQQSLDQGLQFLIQYYNGEERAKGNILERFSAQQFPDLHSELNLSSLELGDSALYFCASSPRVRASGPGEDIQYFGAGTRLSVL.

The gene calls are TRBV7-2 and TRBJ1-2; D unclear. The CDR3 covers 15 residues. The germline V gene encodes CDR1 SGHTA and CDR2 FQGNSA. V gave up 2 bases and J gave up 4 bases, with 14 bases separating them. The CDR3 nucleotides are TGTGCCAGCAGCTTAAATTTCCACGGAGTCTATGGCTACACCTTC. Amino acids: CASSLNFHGVYGYTF.

The V and J genes are TRBV2 and TRBJ2-1; 8 bases agree with TRBD2. CDR3 size: 15 residues. J gave up 9 bases and V 8 bases, and 15 bases lay outside the gene matches. Germline CDR1 is SNHLY and CDR2 is FYNNEI. The CDR3 nucleotides are TGTGCCAGCTTACTGGCCGGGCTAGCGGGTACTGAGCAGTTCTTC. Encoded protein: CASLLAGLAGTEQFF. The full variable domain, completed using reference TRBV2 and TRBJ2-1, is EPEVTQTPSHQVTQMGQEVILRCVPISNHLYFYWYRQILGQKVEFLVSFYNNEISEKSEIFDDQFSVERPDGSNFTLKIRSTKLEDSAMYFCASLLAGLAGTEQFFGPGTRLTVL.